The 22 T cell receptor beta chains below were found in one sample sequenced in a study of blood T cell dynamics during melanoma immunotherapy. Some clones are missing from TCRdb's copy, which holds only in-frame ones; the method was immunoSEQ multiplex PCR. The table lists about 12,000 clones, 88% of them singletons. As for time point: week 3, after first cycle of checkpoint inhibitor. Material: blood, obtained from a patient treated with checkpoint blockade. The receptors were gathered from a human donor with melanoma.

The chain uses TRBV12-5 and TRBJ2-7; D unresolved. V lost 7 bases and J lost 6, with 10 bases in between. Germline V gene data show CDR1 as LGHNT and CDR2 as FRNRAP. The CDR3 extends over 11 amino acids. CDR3 sequence: CASAKVAEQYF. The CDR3 DNA sequence: TGTGCTAGTGCCAAAGTGGCCGAGCAGTACTTC.

The genes are TRBV7-2 and TRBJ1-1; 7 bases map to TRBD1. Germline V CDR1 and CDR2: SGHTA, FQGNSA. V dropped 1 base and J dropped 11; count of bases not matched to a gene: 13. This CDR3 spans 15 amino acids. CDR3 sequence: CASSLDNRGTFEAFF. The CDR3 DNA reads TGTGCCAGCAGCTTAGATAACAGGGGCACTTTTGAGGCTTTCTTT.

The chain uses TRBV7-9 and TRBJ1-1; D may be TRBD1 (5 bases). CDR1 is SEHNR, CDR2 FQNEAQ, per germline (reference sequence). The V gene lost 5 bases and the J gene lost 1 base, with 17 bases spanning the gap. CDR3 length: 16 residues. CDR3 region: CASSPSGGSRNTEAFF. CDR3 DNA sequence: TGTGCCAGCAGCCCCTCGGGGGGGTCCCGGAACACTGAAGCTTTCTTT.

This chain connects TRBV9 to TRBJ2-5; D ambiguous. In germline, CDR1 is SGDLS, CDR2 YYNGEE. This CDR3 has 14 amino acids. The V end was cut by 0 bases, the J end by 1 base, with 7 bases between. The CDR3 reads CASSVGSSQETQYF. CDR3 bases: TGTGCCAGCAGCGTAGGATCAAGCCAAGAGACCCAGTACTTC. Looking up the rest from reference TRBV9 and TRBJ2-5 gives the full variable domain: DSGVTQTPKHLITATGQRVTLRCSPRSGDLSVYWYQQSLDQGLQFLIQYYNGEERAKGNILERFSAQQFPDLHSELNLSSLELGDSALYFCASSVGSSQETQYFGPGTRLLVL.

The chain combines TRBV7-8 with TRBJ2-3; the D is unclear. Germline CDR1 SGHVS, CDR2 FQNEAQ. This CDR3 spans 13 amino acids. The ends were cut back, 3 bases at V and 4 bases at J, with 8 bases in the middle. DNA for the CDR3: TGTGCCAGCAGCTTTCCCCCGCCAGATACGCAGTATTTT. Amino acids: CASSFPPPDTQYF.

The chain links TRBV27 to TRBJ2-3; the D gene is possibly TRBD2 (8 bases). With 10 bases removed from V and 2 bases from J, the gap between germline ends came to 19 bases. Germline values: CDR1 MNHEY, CDR2 SMNVEV (reference sequence). The CDR3 has 15 residues. Written as DNA, the CDR3 is TGTGCCACAAGGGGGCGGGGGGACCCCACAGATACGCAGTATTTT. It translates to CATRGRGDPTDTQYF.

This clone showed up just a few times. The CDR3 is CASSFDRRNYEQYF. The CDR3 DNA follows: TGTGCCAGCAGCTTTGACAGGAGAAACTACGAGCAGTACTTC. V gene TRBV5-8 combines with J gene TRBJ2-7, with a weak D call TRBD1 (6 bases). The CDR3 covers 14 residues. Trimming took 2 bases from V and 3 from J, leaving 12 bases between them. Germline V CDR1 and CDR2: SGHTS, YDEGEE.

The genes are TRBV11-3 and TRBJ2-7; 8 nucleotides align to TRBD2. The germline CDR1 and CDR2 sequences are SGHNT and YENEEA. Trimming at V came to 1 base and at J to 0 bases, leaving 11 bases not matched to a gene. The CDR3 is made up of 18 amino acids. The CDR3 DNA reads as TGTGCCAGCAGCTTAGTAGCTCTACTAAGCGGGAGCTCCTACGAGCAGTACTTC. Translating it yields CASSLVALLSGSSYEQYF.

The V gene is TRBV7-8, the J gene TRBJ1-5; 8 positions agree with TRBD1. The germline V gene encodes CDR1 SGHVS and CDR2 FQNEAQ. The CDR3 is made up of 15 amino acids. V was pared by 5 bases and J by 6 bases, with 9 bases of the junction left unmatched. As DNA, the CDR3 is TGTGCCAGCAGCACGATTCAGGGGGCCGGTCAGCCCCAGCATTTT. This encodes CASSTIQGAGQPQHF.

In this sample, this clone turned up once. V is TRBV5-1 and J is TRBJ2-5; TRBD2 agrees at 7 bases. Germline loops: CDR1 SGHRS, CDR2 YFSETQ. Losses at the gene ends were 4 bases for V and 4 bases for J; bases not matched to a gene: 4. The CDR3 is made up of 13 amino acids. CDR3 nucleotide sequence: TGCGCCAGCAGCAGTCGACTAGCAGAGACCCAGTACTTC. This translates into CASSSRLAETQYF.

V gene TRBV11-1 combines with J gene TRBJ2-7; 8 nucleotides match TRBD1. This CDR3 has 15 amino acids. Germline V CDR1 and CDR2: SGHAT, FQDESV (reference sequence). With V trimmed by 5 bases and J by 5 bases, 11 bases remained unmatched. The CDR3 sequence is CASSPRQGRAHEQYF. The CDR3 DNA is TGTGCCAGCAGCCCACGACAGGGGCGAGCTCACGAGCAGTACTTC.

The chain links TRBV28 to TRBJ2-3, with 7 bases identical to TRBD2. V shed 7 bases and J 2 bases; nucleotides not matched to a gene: 9. The CDR3 totals 15 residues. Germline values: CDR1 MDHEN, CDR2 SYDVKM. The CDR3 DNA sequence: TGTGCCAGCATCCGAGCGGGGTCCTACACAGATACGCAGTATTTT. It yields the protein CASIRAGSYTDTQYF. The complete variable domain, with remaining parts taken from reference TRBV28 and TRBJ2-3, reads DVKVTQSSRYLVKRTGEKVFLECVQDMDHENMFWYRQDPGLGLRLIYFSYDVKMKEKGDIPEGYSVSREKKERFSLILESASTNQTSMYLCASIRAGSYTDTQYFGPGTRLTVL.

This rearrangement joins TRBV7-2 to TRBJ1-2; D gene unclear. The germline V and J ends were trimmed by 2 bases and 2 bases, with 9 bases remaining between them. The CDR3 loop spans 14 amino acids. The V gene's germline CDR1 is SGHTA and CDR2 FQGNSA. This CDR3 is CASSLYPLNYGYTF. The CDR3 nucleotides read TGTGCCAGCAGCTTATACCCACTCAACTATGGCTACACCTTC.

V is TRBV6-1 and J is TRBJ1-1; possible D gene TRBD1, 6 bases. The length of the CDR3 is 14 residues. V was shortened by 5 bases and J by 3 bases, with 13 bases between the two germline ends. Germline lookup yields CDR1 MNHNS and CDR2 SASEGT. The CDR3 reads CASSLQGRHTEAFF. CDR3 nucleotides: TGTGCCAGCAGTCTACAGGGAAGGCACACTGAAGCTTTCTTT.

This chain joins TRBV7-2 and TRBJ2-7, with D possibly being TRBD1 or TRBD2 (6 bases each). V lost 0 bases, J lost 4 bases, and 16 bases lay in between. There are 16 residues in the CDR3. Germline CDR1 is SGHTA and CDR2 is FQGNSA. CDR3 amino acids: CASSLAYGGLGYEQYF. The CDR3, as DNA: TGTGCCAGCAGCTTAGCGTATGGGGGGCTAGGGTACGAGCAGTACTTC. The full variable domain, its missing parts supplied by reference TRBV7-2 and TRBJ2-7, is GAGVSQSPSNKVTEKGKDVELRCDPISGHTALYWYRQSLGQGLEFLIYFQGNSAPDKSGLPSDRFSAERTGGSVSTLTIQRTQQEDSAVYLCASSLAYGGLGYEQYFGPGTRLTVT.

CDR3: CAIQNPVSGANVLTF. Here the CDR3 DNA reads TGTGCCATCCAAAACCCCGTCTCTGGGGCCAACGTCCTGACTTTC. This chain uses TRBV6-6 with TRBJ2-6, with D uncertain. V lost 10 bases and J lost 0, with 13 bases in between. The CDR3 is 15 amino acids. The V gene's germline CDR1 is MNHNY and CDR2 SVGAGI (reference sequence).

This chain links TRBV4-1 with TRBJ2-7; 9 bases are a match to TRBD1. Germline CDR1 MGHRA, CDR2 YSYEKL. This CDR3 region has 14 residues. J lost 7 bases, V lost 4 bases, and 8 bases had no gene match. CDR3 nucleotide sequence: TGCGCCAGCAGCCTCTCGGGACAGGGAGGGGAGCAGTACTTC. This gives the protein CASSLSGQGGEQYF.

The V call is TRBV7-9, the J call TRBJ1-2, with D possibly matching TRBD1 (5 bases). Germline V gives CDR1 SEHNR, CDR2 FQNEAQ (reference sequence). V was shortened by 4 bases and J by 7 bases, with 13 bases between the two germline ends. The CDR3 loop spans 13 amino acids. CDR3 sequence: CASSSGQLGGYTF. The CDR3 bases are TGTGCCAGCAGCTCCGGACAACTGGGTGGCTACACCTTC.

Written as DNA, the CDR3 is TGTGCCAGTAGTAAGGGACTAGCGGGGCGACGATCTGGGGCCAACGTCCTGACTTTC. This translates into CASSKGLAGRRSGANVLTF. The V and J genes are TRBV19 and TRBJ2-6; 13 bases line up with TRBD2. From germline, CDR1 is LNHDA and CDR2 SQIVND (reference sequence). V lost 4 bases and J lost 1; bases outside the gene matches: 7. There are 19 residues in the CDR3.

Worth noting for this clone: In the same sample, other DNA sequences code for this CDR3. This chain links TRBV6-4 with TRBJ2-1, with a tentative D call TRBD2 (6 bases). Germline lookup yields CDR1 MRHNA and CDR2 SNTAGT. The CDR3 length is 15 residues. Trimming removed 0 bases at V and 1 base at J, with 7 bases between. The CDR3 region is CASSDSSGSYNEQFF. CDR3 nucleotide sequence: TGTGCCAGCAGTGACTCGAGCGGGTCCTACAATGAGCAGTTCTTC.

The chain is built from TRBV10-3 and TRBJ2-7; tentative D call: TRBD2 (5 bases). Germline CDR1 reads ENHRY; CDR2 reads SYGVKD. This CDR3 spans 16 amino acids. V gave up 0 bases and J gave up 4 bases, with 16 bases separating them. This CDR3 is CAISESVGFSAYEQYF. The CDR3 DNA reads as TGTGCCATCAGTGAGTCAGTGGGATTTAGCGCGTACGAGCAGTACTTC.

This chain uses TRBV4-2 with TRBJ1-5, with D possibly TRBD1 on 6 matching bases. The V gene's germline CDR1 is LGHNA and CDR2 YNFKEQ. This CDR3 is built from 13 residues. The V and J ends lost 4 bases and 3 bases respectively, with 7 bases between them. Here the CDR3 DNA reads TGTGCCAGCAGCCGGGACAACAATCAGCCCCAGCATTTT. Protein sequence: CASSRDNNQPQHF.